The clone carrying this T cell receptor beta chain was counted at least ten times. Its antigen is undetermined. This specimen belongs to a study of T cells after yellow fever vaccination. A process of 5'RACE template switching, which added a universal primer site and UMIs, was used to make TCR cDNA. TCRdb itself ran the 5' RACE reads through MiXCR, one entry per CDR3 protein. Here the sample spans about 580,000 distinct CDR3 sequences, about 15% being singletons. Regarding the study as a whole: Clones that expanded after primary vaccination mostly reappeared after the booster (96% CD4, 75% to 90% CD8). The secondary T-cell response peaked on day 5, not day 15, but was weaker.

This CDR3 contains 15 residues. V lost 6 bases, J lost 2 bases, and 8 bases stayed unmatched. The chain has TRBV12-3 or TRBV12-4 and TRBJ1-1; 8 bases are a match to TRBD1. The origin of this receptor is a man in his late teens or twenties who received the YFV17D yellow fever vaccine. Sequencing was performed on PBMCs, taken around 5 days after the first yellow fever vaccination. This CDR3 reads CASSHLRGPNTEAFF. Here the CDR3 DNA reads TGTGCCAGCAGCCATCTCAGGGGGCCCAACACTGAAGCTTTCTTT.